What follows is one TCR beta chain and its context. Antigen unknown. This sample also contains other DNA sequences that code for the same CDR3. The protocol was immunoSEQ multiplex PCR, while the TCRdb copy is restricted to in-frame clones and leaves out a portion. This table holds 150,000 to 200,000 clones, 94% found once. The source of the sample is a study of T cell responses to AZD1222 COVID-19 vaccine. Findings of the study overall: Clonal diversity was possibly underestimated, and white British individuals and females predominated among donors.

Looked up from germline, CDR1 is SEHNR and CDR2 is FQNEAQ (reference sequence). Trimming shortened V by 5 bases and J by 8 bases, and 12 bases separated the two germline ends. CDR3 length: 12 amino acids. The chain joins TRBV7-9 to TRBJ1-1; maybe TRBD1 (6 bases). This TCR was sampled from an adult who received the AZD1222 COVID-19 vaccine. Sample: peripheral blood, taken 28 days after the second AZD1222 dose. Here the CDR3 reads CASSLGGGEAFF. As DNA, the CDR3 is TGTGCCAGCAGCCTAGGGGGGGGCGAAGCTTTCTTT.